The present entry profiles one TCR beta chain with its context. The sample originates from a study of regulatory T cells in long-lasting Graves disease. The time point is: newly diagnosed GD, antithyroid drugs for less than 3 months. There was RNA extracted from PBMCs, and the TCR library was made from it. The guidelines of the American Thyroid Association were the basis for diagnosing Graves' disease. The authors drew about 9 milliliters of peripheral blood into EDTA tubes. Investigators prepared the TCR beta libraries by applying iRepertoire HTBI primers and Arm-PCR of CDR3 regions. A single record per CDR3 protein comes from TCRdb applying MiXCR to the multiplex PCR reads. The table shows more than 300,000 distinct CDR3 sequences, with 10% to 15% occurring only once. These sequences were also reported in another study, on T cells in Graves' hyperthyroidism and ophthalmopathy. That report adds: Using 13 V-J features, a model discriminated ophthalmopathy from stable hyperthyroidism.

The sequencing here drew on peripheral blood mononuclear cells (PBMCs), taken at new diagnosis, from a patient treated with antithyroid drugs. The TCR comes from a woman younger than 30 with Graves disease.

The CDR3 is CASSLSAGLADTQYF. CDR3 coding DNA: TGTGCCAGCAGCTTAAGTGCAGGGCTCGCAGATACGCAGTATTTT. The V gene is TRBV7-9, the J gene TRBJ2-3; D possibly corresponds to TRBD1 (5 bases). In germline, CDR1 is SEHNR, CDR2 FQNEAQ (reference sequence). The CDR3 totals 15 residues. Trimming removed 2 bases from V and 4 bases from J, with 13 bases in between. Together with reference TRBV7-9 and TRBJ2-3, the CDR3 gives the full variable domain: DTGVSQNPRHKITKRGQNVTFRCDPISEHNRLYWYRQTLGQGPEFLTYFQNEAQLEKSRLLSDRFSAERPKGSFSTLEIQRTEQGDSAMYLCASSLSAGLADTQYFGPGTRLTVL.